The clone carrying this T cell receptor (beta chain) was seen at least ten times. The sample belongs to a study of CD8+CD57+ T cells in acquired aplastic anemia. The length of the CDR3 is 16 residues. CDR1 and CDR2 from the germline V gene are DFQATT and SNEGSKA (reference sequence). V shed 6 bases, J shed 3 bases, and the junction held 14 bases outside the gene matches. Template material for TCR beta VDJ and CDR3 profiling consisted of genomic DNA. TCRdb used MiXCR to reprocess the reads, holding one entry per CDR3 protein. Among 200,000 to 250,000 distinct CDR3 sequences listed, over 55% were seen once.

The rearrangement uses TRBV20-1 and TRBJ2-5; TRBD1 matches 9 bases. The sequence was obtained from a human donor in good health. Sequencing was done on a sample of sorted CD4+, CD8+, or CD8+CD57+ T cells (not recorded which) from PBMCs. The CDR3, as DNA: TGCAGTGCCATTGGGGACAGGGTGCGACCAGAAGAGACCCAGTACTTC. It yields the protein CSAIGDRVRPEETQYF.